These T cell receptor delta chains were read from a single sample in a study of gamma-delta T cells after stem cell transplantation. TCRdb re-processed the RT-PCR reads using CATT. The profile shows roughly 2,800 delta-chain clones, around 3.1% of them singletons. Material: gamma-delta T cells. Receptor source: a human donor. It is not recorded whose cells these are; they may come from a transplant donor. Both conserved end residues are part of each CDR3. A D gene is named only where the DNA matches it firmly. Clone sizes are given selectively: once, few, many, or a class where the clone is expanded.

size: medium-sized; D: TRDD3; J: TRDJ1; V: TRDV2; DNA: TGTGCCTGTGAGCCCGTACTGGGGGATACGCGGGGGCAGCACACCGATAAACTCATCTTT; CDR3: CACEPVLGDTRGQHTDKLIF
size: few; D: TRDD3; J: TRDJ1; V: TRDV2; DNA: TGTGCCTGTGGCACCGTCGTAACTGGGGGATACGGTCGGACCGATAAACTCATCTTT; CDR3: CACGTVVTGGYGRTDKLIF
size: NA; D: TRDD3; J: TRDJ1; V: TRDV2; DNA: TGTGCCAGCGTCCGTACTGGGGGATACTCATACACCGATAAACTCATCTTT; CDR3: CASVRTGGYSYTDKLIF
size: NA; D: TRDD3; J: TRDJ1; V: TRDV2; DNA: TGTGCCTGTGACACCTTACTGGGGGATTCAGGTCCCGATAAACTCATCTTT; CDR3: CACDTLLGDSGPDKLIF
size: medium-sized; D: TRDD3; J: TRDJ1; V: TRDV2; DNA: TGTGCCTGTGACCCCCTGGGGGCCGCGAGAACTGGGGGCCGCGAGGGGTCCGATAAACTCATCTTT; CDR3: CACDPLGAARTGGREGSDKLIF
size: medium-sized; D: TRDD3; J: TRDJ1; V: TRDV2; DNA: TGTGCCTGTGACACCTTACTGACTGGGGGACGGTACACCGATAAACTCATCTTT; CDR3: CACDTLLTGGRYTDKLIF
size: large; D: TRDD3; J: TRDJ1; V: TRDV2; DNA: TGTGCCTGTGACCCCTTACGTTCAGGGGATACCCCCTCAGCGAACACCGATAAACTCATCTTT; CDR3: CACDPLRSGDTPSANTDKLIF
size: large; D: TRDD3; J: TRDJ1; V: TRDV2; DNA: TGTGCCTGTGACACCATGAGTCTGGGGGATACGGAGTACACCGATAAACTCATCTTT; CDR3: CACDTMSLGDTEYTDKLIF
size: NA; D: TRDD3; J: TRDJ1; V: TRDV2; DNA: TGTGCCTGTGACTCCCTCGTACTGGGGGAAAGCTACACCGATAAACTCATCTTT; CDR3: CACDSLVLGESYTDKLIF
size: NA; D: TRDD3; J: TRDJ1; V: TRDV2; DNA: TGTGCCTGTGACCCCGTCCAGGGCCTTTCTGGGGGATACGACACCGATAAACTCATCTTT; CDR3: CACDPVQGLSGGYDTDKLIF
size: large; D: TRDD3; J: TRDJ1; V: TRDV2; DNA: TGTGCCTGTGACACCGTGGGAACTGGGGTACACCCCACCGATAAACTCATCTTT; CDR3: CACDTVGTGVHPTDKLIF
size: medium-sized; D: NA; J: TRDJ1; V: TRDV3; DNA: TGTGCCTTTGTACTAGGATCGGACGGGCCCACCGATAAACTCATCTTT; CDR3: CAFVLGSDGPTDKLIF
size: medium-sized; D: TRDD3; J: TRDJ1; V: TRDV2; DNA: TGTGCCTGTGACACCGTGCTGGGGGATAGTCGAGGCACCAATAAACTCATCTTT; CDR3: CACDTVLGDSRGTNKLIF
size: medium-sized; D: NA; J: TRDJ1; V: TRDV2; DNA: TGTGCCTGTGACACGTTAGCTGGGGCTGGTACGACCGATAAACTCATCTTT; CDR3: CACDTLAGAGTTDKLIF
size: few; D: TRDD3; J: TRDJ1; V: TRDV2; DNA: TGTGCCTGTGGCACTCTACTGGGGGATAAGGACGATAAACTCATCTTT; CDR3: CACGTLLGDKDDKLIF
size: NA; D: TRDD3; J: TRDJ1; V: TRDV2; DNA: TGTGCCTGTGCTGAACTGGGGGATACGGGCACCGATAAACTCATCTTT; CDR3: CACAELGDTGTDKLIF
size: NA; D: TRDD3; J: TRDJ1; V: TRDV2; DNA: TGTGCCTGTGACACCCTGGGGGATCCCGAAACAAACACCGATAAACTCATCTTT; CDR3: CACDTLGDPETNTDKLIF
size: large; D: NA; J: TRDJ1; V: TRDV2; DNA: TGTGCCTGTGACCCCGTAGGGGCGTACACCGATAAACTCATCTTT; CDR3: CACDPVGAYTDKLIF
size: few; D: TRDD3; J: TRDJ1; V: TRDV2; DNA: TGTGCCTGTGACACACTGGGGGATACGCGTGGGAAAGGGATTTACACCGATAAACTCATCTTT; CDR3: CACDTLGDTRGKGIYTDKLIF
size: NA; D: TRDD3; J: TRDJ1; V: TRDV2; DNA: TGTGCCTGTGACGAGACTGGGGGACATAAGTACACCGATAAACTCATCTTT; CDR3: CACDETGGHKYTDKLIF
size: medium-sized; D: NA; J: TRDJ1; V: TRDV1; DNA: TGTGCTCTATCAAAACCTTACTGGGCCGATAAACTCATCTTT; CDR3: CALSKPYWADKLIF
size: few; D: TRDD3; J: TRDJ1; V: TRDV2; DNA: TGTGCCTGTGACTCCCTTACTGGGGGATACACCGATAAACTCATCTTT; CDR3: CACDSLTGGYTDKLIF
size: few; D: NA; J: TRDJ1; V: TRDV3; DNA: TGTGCCTGTCTCCTACGGGGGATGGGGGTGTACACCGATAAACTCATCTTT; CDR3: CACLLRGMGVYTDKLIF
size: large; D: TRDD3; J: TRDJ3; V: TRDV2; DNA: TGTGCCTGTGACTTCGTACTGGGGGACACTAGCTCCTGGGACACCCGACAGATGTTTTTC; CDR3: CACDFVLGDTSSWDTRQMFF
size: few; D: TRDD3; J: TRDJ1; V: TRDV2; DNA: TGTGCCTGTGACGCCGTACTGGGGGATACCCTCCCACACACCGATAAACTCATCTTT; CDR3: CACDAVLGDTLPHTDKLIF
size: few; D: TRDD3; J: TRDJ1; V: TRDV2; DNA: TGTGCCTGTGACACGGTTGCCGCTGGGGGAACCACCGATAAACTCATCTTT; CDR3: CACDTVAAGGTTDKLIF
size: medium-sized; D: NA; J: TRDJ3; V: TRDV2; DNA: TGTGCCTGTGACTACACCGGGGGGGCCGCAAGCTCCTGGGACACCCGACAGATGTTTTTC; CDR3: CACDYTGGAASSWDTRQMFF
size: many; D: NA; J: TRDJ1; V: TRDV2; DNA: TGTGCCTGTGACAAGATACAATCCAATAAACTCATCTTT; CDR3: CACDKIQSNKLIF
size: few; D: TRDD3; J: TRDJ1; V: TRDV2; DNA: TGTGCCTGTGACGACCTACTGGGGGATCCCGAGTCGTCTGATAAGCTCATCTTT; CDR3: CACDDLLGDPESSDKLIF
size: many; D: TRDD3; J: TRDJ2; V: TRDV1; DNA: TGTGCTCTTGGACCAAATGGCCATTATAAAATTCCCTCCACTGGGGGATCCCCGACAGCACAACTCTTCTTT; CDR3: CALGPNGHYKIPSTGGSPTAQLFF
size: large; D: TRDD3; J: TRDJ1; V: TRDV2; DNA: TGTGCCTGTGACTTGGTGGGGGATAGATCCGATAAACTCATCTTT; CDR3: CACDLVGDRSDKLIF
size: NA; D: TRDD3; J: TRDJ1; V: TRDV2; DNA: TGTGCCTGTGACACCATTCTACTGGGGGATACCCTCCCACACACCGATAAACTCATCTTT; CDR3: CACDTILLGDTLPHTDKLIF
size: medium-sized; D: TRDD3; J: TRDJ1; V: TRDV2; DNA: TGTGCCTGTGACACCGTATCTTCCTACGTCTATACTGGGGGATACGAGTCCACCGATAAACTCATCTTT; CDR3: CACDTVSSYVYTGGYESTDKLIF
size: medium-sized; D: TRDD3; J: TRDJ1; V: TRDV2; DNA: TGTGCCTGTGACGTGGTGATGGTTGGGATACTGCCCTCAAAACTCATCTTT; CDR3: CACDVVMVGILPSKLIF
size: NA; D: TRDD3; J: TRDJ1; V: TRDV2; DNA: TGTGCCTGTGACATGGTGGGGGACCCCCAGGGCGCCGATAAACTCATCTTT; CDR3: CACDMVGDPQGADKLIF
size: NA; D: TRDD3; J: TRDJ1; V: TRDV2; DNA: TGTGCCTGTGACACTGTTCTGGGGGATACAAGGCTGGGGTACATCGATAAACTCATCTTT; CDR3: CACDTVLGDTRLGYIDKLIF
size: NA; D: TRDD3; J: TRDJ1; V: TRDV1; DNA: TGTGCTCTTGGGGAATATCCCTCCATTCCTACGTCTTTACTGGGGGATACGCGGGAGACCGATAAACTCATCTTT; CDR3: CALGEYPSIPTSLLGDTRETDKLIF
size: NA; D: TRDD3; J: TRDJ1; V: TRDV2; DNA: TGTGCCTGTGACACCGGGTTCCTGGGGGATACTAGCGATAAACTCATCTTT; CDR3: CACDTGFLGDTSDKLIF
size: large; D: NA; J: TRDJ3; V: TRDV2; DNA: TGTGCCTGTGACACCGTTCCCGTACTGGACAGCTCCTGGGACACCCGACAGATGTTTTTC; CDR3: CACDTVPVLDSSWDTRQMFF
size: medium-sized; D: TRDD3; J: TRDJ1; V: TRDV2; DNA: TGTGCCTGTGACACCGGATTTTCCTCACTTCTGGGGGATAAATTTGTGCCCAAAAACACCGATAAACTCATCTTT; CDR3: CACDTGFSSLLGDKFVPKNTDKLIF
size: NA; D: TRDD3; J: TRDJ1; V: TRDV2; DNA: TGTGCCTGTGACCCGCTCGTCCGTACTGGGGGATACTCATACACCGATAAACTCATCTTT; CDR3: CACDPLVRTGGYSYTDKLIF
size: large; D: NA; J: TRDJ3; V: TRDV2; DNA: TGTGCCTGTGACACCCCTCCGACCCCCTACGTTTCGGGGGCTAATGCCTCCTGGGACACCCGACAGATGTTTTTC; CDR3: CACDTPPTPYVSGANASWDTRQMFF
size: NA; D: TRDD3; J: TRDJ1; V: TRDV2; DNA: TGTGCCTGTGACCCCTTACTGGGGGAGCCCACCGATAAACTCATCTTT; CDR3: CACDPLLGEPTDKLIF